The 20 T cell receptor beta chains below come from one sample, sequenced in a study of patients and donors after allogeneic stem cell transplantation. TCRdb ran MiXCR on the RT-PCR reads and lists one entry per CDR3 protein. The table lists about 960,000 distinct CDR3 sequences, under 20% of them singletons. The sample was blood, either unsorted or a sorted T cell fraction (not recorded which). These TCRs come from a human donor who was either an allogeneic HSCT recipient or a stem cell or donor lymphocyte infusion donor (not recorded which). It is not recorded whose cells these are; they may come from a transplant donor.

This sequence joins TRBV3-1 and TRBJ1-4, with TRBD1 identical over 10 bases. From germline, CDR1 is LGHDT and CDR2 YNNKEL (reference sequence). The CDR3 runs to 15 residues. V trimming: 5 bases; J trimming: 7 bases; junction bases outside the gene matches: 7. DNA of the CDR3: TGTGCCAGCAGCTCCCGGACAGGGGGACGTGAAAAACTGTTTTTT. Encoded protein: CASSSRTGGREKLFF.

This clonotype has more than one count but fewer than ten. CDR3 sequence reads: CASSEGGGRGTQYF. CDR3 sequence (DNA): TGTGCCAGCAGCGAGGGGGGGGGACGAGGGACCCAGTACTTC. The J gene is TRBJ2-5, the V gene TRBV9; possibly TRBD2 for D (7 bases). This CDR3 region has 14 residues. Trimming took 3 bases from V and 7 from J, leaving 16 bases between them. The germline gives CDR1 SGDLS, CDR2 YYNGEE.

The sample holds many counts of this clonotype. V is TRBV4-3 and J is TRBJ1-1; 9 bases are a match to TRBD1. The CDR3 loop spans 15 amino acids. The V gene end was trimmed by 4 bases and the J gene end by 1 base; junction bases not matched to a gene: 4. CDR1 and CDR2 (germline): LGHNA, YSLEER. CDR3 in DNA: TGCGCCAGCAGCCGGGGGACAGGGACGAACACTGAAGCTTTCTTT. It is translated as CASSRGTGTNTEAFF.

Turning to this clonotype: A read error may account for a junction end that differs from germline. V usage is TRBV6-5 and J usage is TRBJ2-1, with D maybe TRBD2 (5 bases). The CDR3 length is 14 residues. CDR1 is MNHEY and CDR2 is SVGAGI in the germline V gene. The CDR3, as DNA: TGTGCCTGCAGTTACTCGAGGGCCATTAGTGAGCAGTTCTTC. It specifies CACSYSRAISEQFF.

The gene calls are TRBV9 and TRBJ2-4; TRBD2 matches at 9 bases. The CDR3 spans 19 residues. After removal of 0 bases from V and 1 base from J, the junction contained 11 bases not matched to a gene. Per germline, CDR1 SGDLS and CDR2 YYNGEE. The CDR3 protein is CASSVGHSGGPGAKNIQYF. In DNA, the CDR3 is TGTGCCAGCAGCGTAGGGCACAGCGGGGGGCCCGGGGCCAAAAACATTCAGTACTTC.

This clonotype was seen a handful of times. V and J are TRBV4-1 and TRBJ2-1, with D hard to call. The V end lost 4 bases, the J end lost 0 bases, and 13 bases lay between the germline ends. CDR3 length: 16 amino acids. Germline V gene lookup returns CDR1 MGHRA and CDR2 YSYEKL. DNA for the CDR3: TGCGCCAGCAGCCCTCAGGAAATCCCCTCCTACAATGAGCAGTTCTTC. Amino acids: CASSPQEIPSYNEQFF.

V usage is TRBV5-6 and J usage is TRBJ2-3; possibly TRBD1 for D (6 bases). The V end lost 4 bases, the J end lost 4 bases, and 19 bases lay between the germline ends. Germline CDR1 SGHDT, CDR2 YYEEEE. The CDR3 runs to 16 residues. The CDR3 sequence: CASSPQVGGYPDTQYF. As DNA, the CDR3 is TGTGCCAGCAGCCCTCAAGTTGGGGGCTACCCAGATACGCAGTATTTT.

This clonotype was detected only a few times. V usage is TRBV28 and J usage is TRBJ2-1; D is uncertain. V lost 2 bases, J lost 8 bases, and 10 bases lay in between. CDR1 is MDHEN, CDR2 SYDVKM, per germline. The CDR3 runs 13 residues. In DNA form, the CDR3 reads TGTGCCAGCAGTTTAGATCGGCGGCATGAGCAGTTCTTC. It codes for CASSLDRRHEQFF.

This chain joins TRBV3-1 and TRBJ1-5; D not resolved. CDR3 length: 13 residues. Per the germline V gene, CDR1 is LGHDT and CDR2 is YNNKEL (reference sequence). V dropped 1 base and J dropped 4 bases, with 5 bases sitting between them. CDR3 sequence (DNA): TGTGCCAGCAGCCAAGTCCTGAATCAGCCCCAGCATTTT. Its protein product is CASSQVLNQPQHF.

This clonotype was seen only once. J is TRBJ2-5 and V is TRBV9, with TRBD2 matching over 7 bases. From germline, CDR1 is SGDLS and CDR2 YYNGEE. V was clipped by 1 base and J by 5 bases; unmatched bases: 8. The CDR3 spans 15 residues. This CDR3 reads CASSVKTGGAETQYF. CDR3 coding DNA: TGTGCCAGCAGCGTAAAAACGGGGGGAGCGGAGACCCAGTACTTC.

In this sample, this clonotype turned up a few times. Here the CDR3 DNA reads TGCAGTGCTAGGCACTCGGGCGGGGGCACCTCTGGGGCCAACGTCCTGACTTTC. It specifies CSARHSGGGTSGANVLTF. The chain combines TRBV20-1 with TRBJ2-6; a weak D match, TRBD2 (7 bases). Germline-derived CDR1 and CDR2 are DFQATT and SNEGSKA (reference sequence). Trimming pared 3 bases from V and 0 bases from J, leaving 18 bases between. The CDR3 loop spans 18 amino acids.

This clonotype was observed a handful of times. This sequence joins TRBV12-3 or TRBV12-4 and TRBJ1-2, with D hard to call. V shed 10 bases and J shed 1 base, with 16 bases lying between them. The CDR3 spans 14 residues. The CDR3, as DNA: TGTGCCACCTGTGGGCAGAACCATAACTATGGCTACACCTTC. This translates into CATCGQNHNYGYTF.

This clonotype was counted at least ten times. The gene calls are TRBV5-8 and TRBJ2-3; a possible D gene is TRBD2 (5 bases). V lost 10 bases, J lost 10 bases, and 13 bases lay in between. The CDR3 sequence is 10 residues long. In germline, CDR1 is SGHTS, CDR2 YDEGEE. CDR3 in amino acids: CAAGELAQYF. The CDR3 coding sequence is TGTGCCGCTGGGGAGCTTGCGCAGTATTTT.

The rearrangement uses TRBV3-1 and TRBJ2-2, with 8 bases that match TRBD1. CDR3 length: 15 amino acids. Losses at the gene ends were 1 base for V and 4 bases for J; bases not matched to a gene: 2. Per the germline V gene, CDR1 is LGHDT and CDR2 is YNNKEL (reference sequence). CDR3 DNA: TGTGCCAGCAGCCAAGTGGGACAGGTCACCGGGGAGCTGTTTTTT. Its protein is CASSQVGQVTGELFF.

The chain carries TRBV20-1 and TRBJ2-3; possibly TRBD1 or TRBD2 for D (5 bases each). Between the trimmed V and J ends, which lost 0 bases and 3 bases, there was a span of 13 bases. The CDR3 length is 15 residues. Germline lookup yields CDR1 DFQATT and CDR2 SNEGSKA (reference sequence). As DNA, the CDR3 is TGCAGTGCTAGAGATCCCCGGGACGTTACAGATACGCAGTATTTT. As protein: CSARDPRDVTDTQYF.

In this sample, this clonotype turned up many times. The V call is TRBV5-1, the J call TRBJ2-3; D unclear. The CDR3 extends over 14 amino acids. Germline V gene sequence: CDR1 SGHRS, CDR2 YFSETQ. Trimming removed 0 bases from V and 2 bases from J, with 7 bases in between. The CDR3 region is CASSLGHATDTQYF. CDR3 nucleotides: TGCGCCAGCAGCTTGGGGCACGCCACAGATACGCAGTATTTT.

This clonotype was detected only a few times. The chain links TRBV24-1 to TRBJ2-1; 8 nucleotides agree with TRBD1. Germline CDR1 reads KGHDR; CDR2 reads SFDVKD. The CDR3 spans 15 residues. V shed 4 bases and J 6 bases; nucleotides not matched to a gene: 7. Here the CDR3 reads CATSEGQGRFNEQFF. CDR3 sequence (DNA): TGTGCCACCAGTGAAGGACAGGGACGATTCAATGAGCAGTTCTTC.

This sequence joins TRBV20-1 and TRBJ2-5; D may be TRBD2 (6 bases). Germline V gene lookup returns CDR1 DFQATT and CDR2 SNEGSKA (reference sequence). V lost 5 bases and J lost 5, with 15 bases in between. The CDR3 has 13 residues. CDR3 sequence (DNA): TGCAGTGCTGAAGGAGGGCTCAAGGAGACCCAGTACTTC. Translated, it gives CSAEGGLKETQYF.

The chain couples TRBV5-6 to TRBJ1-5; D unresolved. The CDR3 runs 14 residues. The V end lost 5 bases, the J end lost 3 bases, and 12 bases lay between the germline ends. Germline V lookup: CDR1 SGHDT, CDR2 YYEEEE. The DNA for the CDR3 is TGTGCCAGCAGTTTCCGGGCCTTCAATCAGCCCCAGCATTTT. Its translation is CASSFRAFNQPQHF.

The V and J genes are TRBV4-3 and TRBJ2-3; 11 bases map to TRBD2. Germline CDR1 and CDR2: LGHNA and YSLEER. The CDR3 sequence is 18 residues long. The V segment lost 0 bases and the J segment 0 bases; nucleotides outside the gene matches: 5. CDR3 sequence (DNA): TGCGCCAGCAGCCAAGAGCTGACTAGCGGGGTTAGCACAGATACGCAGTATTTT. Residues: CASSQELTSGVSTDTQYF.